A selection of T cell receptor beta chains follows, all from one sample in a study of T cells in localized non-small cell lung cancer. Assay: immunoSEQ multiplex PCR; the TCRdb copy retains only in-frame clones and omits some. The sample has more than 2,500 clones; less than 30% are singletons. The material was lung tumor tissue, obtained before any cancer treatment. Source of these receptors: a male donor at least 60 years old with stage III lung adenocarcinoma. CDR3s include the opening cysteine and the closing phenylalanine or tryptophan. The D gene is left open where the match is weak. Clone size, where shown, is once, few, many, or a class for clones that have expanded.

CDR3	DNA	V	J	size	D
CASSQGTGSYEQYF	TGTGCCAGCAGCCAAGGGACAGGTTCCTACGAGCAGTACTTC	TRBV11-1	TRBJ2-7	.	TRBD1
CASSVPENTEAFF	TGTGCCAGCAGCGTACCCGAGAACACTGAAGCTTTCTTT	TRBV7-2	TRBJ1-1	few	.
CASTGGRFSYNEQFF	TGTGCCAGCACCGGGGGACGATTCTCCTACAATGAGCAGTTCTTC	TRBV2	TRBJ2-1	.	.
CATSRDRGRTDTQYF	TGTGCCACCAGCAGAGATCGGGGACGCACAGATACGCAGTATTTT	TRBV15	TRBJ2-3	few	.
CASSQPSRTDTQYF	TGCGCCAGCAGCCAACCTTCACGCACAGATACGCAGTATTTT	TRBV4-1	TRBJ2-3	medium-sized	.
CATSPGTGFTEAFF	TGTGCCACCAGCCCTGGGACAGGGTTCACTGAAGCTTTCTTT	TRBV15	TRBJ1-1	few	TRBD1
CASRTQPGRNEQFF	TGTGCCAGTAGGACCCAACCGGGAAGAAATGAGCAGTTCTTC	TRBV19	TRBJ2-1	few	.
CASGLVLGRNTEAFF	TGTGCTAGTGGTTTGGTACTTGGCAGAAACACTGAAGCTTTCTTT	TRBV12-5	TRBJ1-1	.	.
CASSLILPGANVLTF	TGTGCCAGCAGCTTAATCCTCCCTGGGGCCAACGTCCTGACTTTC	TRBV11-3	TRBJ2-6	few	.
CASSEDTGVNTEAFF	TGTGCCAGCAGTGAAGACACAGGGGTGAACACTGAAGCTTTCTTT	TRBV6-1	TRBJ1-1	few	TRBD1
CAISPGGASLMDTQYF	TGTGCCATCAGTCCGGGGGGGGCTTCACTTATGGATACGCAGTATTTT	TRBV6-8	TRBJ2-3	.	TRBD2
CASSPGQGQDTQYF	TGTGCCAGCTCACCGGGACAGGGGCAAGATACGCAGTATTTT	TRBV18	TRBJ2-3	.	TRBD1
CASEVDAFTEAFF	TGTGCCAGCGAGGTAGACGCGTTCACTGAAGCTTTCTTT	TRBV6-8	TRBJ1-1	.	.
CASSPGQGRVTGELFF	TGTGCCAGCTCACCCGGACAGGGGCGCGTCACCGGGGAGCTGTTTTTT	TRBV18	TRBJ2-2	.	TRBD1
CASSFGFGMGTDGSYEQYF	.	TRBV7-5	TRBJ2-7	few	.
CASSLGTGAGGYTF	TGTGCCAGCAGCCTCGGGACAGGGGCGGGTGGCTACACCTTC	TRBV11-3	TRBJ1-2	few	TRBD1